The 14 T cell receptor beta chains given below trace back to one sample, sequenced in a study of identifying expanded T cells in peripheral blood. TCRdb's copy holds only in-frame clones and misses some; the assay was immunoSEQ multiplex PCR. Of 95,000 to 100,000 clones listed, about 83% are singletons. The sequenced material came from blood. These TCRs come from a person between 18 and 69 years old in good health.

The chain links TRBV18 to TRBJ1-4; D not resolved. CDR1 KGHSH and CDR2 LQKENI come from the germline V gene. V was shortened by 3 bases and J by 0 bases, with 8 bases between the two germline ends. This CDR3 is 15 amino acids long. In DNA form, the CDR3 reads TGTGCCAGCTCACCCCGGCCATCAACTAATGAAAAACTGTTTTTT. Its translation: CASSPRPSTNEKLFF.

The chain is built from TRBV4-2 and TRBJ2-7; 7 positions match TRBD2. The CDR3 runs 11 residues. Unmatched junction bases numbered 2, after V lost 1 base and J lost 11 bases. Germline CDR1 LGHNA, CDR2 YNFKEQ. CDR3 sequence: CASSQGEGKYF. The CDR3 DNA reads TGTGCCAGCAGCCAAGGGGAGGGAAAGTACTTC.

This sequence joins TRBV5-1 and TRBJ2-3; TRBD2 agrees at 7 bases. This CDR3 is built from 16 residues. Germline V gene data show CDR1 as SGHRS and CDR2 as YFSETQ. Trimming cost V 0 bases and J 1 base; bases outside gene matches: 5. CDR3 sequence: CASSLGAGRGTDTQYF. The CDR3 DNA is TGCGCCAGCAGCTTGGGGGCAGGGAGGGGCACAGATACGCAGTATTTT.

This clone is labeled medium-sized. The rearrangement uses TRBV19 and TRBJ2-2; 9 bases match TRBD1. This CDR3 has 17 amino acids. V dropped 6 bases and J dropped 3; count of bases not matched to a gene: 11. Germline CDR1 is LNHDA and CDR2 is SQIVND (reference sequence). DNA for the CDR3: TGTGCCAGTAGCCGTTCGCCCGGGACAGGGTACACCGGGGAGCTGTTTTTT. Translated: CASSRSPGTGYTGELFF.

This rearrangement joins TRBV7-2 to TRBJ2-5; D unresolved. Germline V gene sequence: CDR1 SGHTA, CDR2 FQGNSA. There are 13 residues in the CDR3. Trimming removed 2 bases from V and 1 base from J, with 5 bases in between. The CDR3 DNA reads TGTGCCAGCAGCTTACCCAGCCAAGAGACCCAGTACTTC. Its protein is CASSLPSQETQYF.

The chain employs TRBV27 and TRBJ2-7; 8 nucleotides line up with TRBD1. Germline lookup yields CDR1 MNHEY and CDR2 SMNVEV (reference sequence). J lost 3 bases, V lost 6 bases, and 10 bases had no gene match. The CDR3 consists of 15 residues. The CDR3 nucleotides read TGTGCCAGCAGCGCAAAGGGGACAGGAAGCTACGAGCAGTACTTC. It codes for CASSAKGTGSYEQYF.

The chain is built from TRBV7-2 and TRBJ2-1, with TRBD2 matching 10 bases. The CDR3 totals 16 residues. Trimming at V came to 5 bases and at J to 6 bases, leaving 10 bases not matched to a gene. The V gene's germline CDR1 is SGHTA and CDR2 FQGNSA. The CDR3 loop is CASSVGASGGFNEQFF. In DNA form, the CDR3 reads TGTGCCAGCAGCGTCGGAGCTAGCGGGGGCTTCAATGAGCAGTTCTTC.

This chain uses TRBV7-9 with TRBJ1-1; 7 bases line up with TRBD1. The trim removed 0 bases at V and 5 bases at J, leaving 3 bases unmatched. The length of the CDR3 is 14 residues. CDR1 and CDR2 (germline): SEHNR, FQNEAQ (reference sequence). In nucleotides, the CDR3 is TGTGCCAGCAGCTTAGCCGGACAGGCAACTGAAGCTTTCTTT. Amino acids: CASSLAGQATEAFF.

A single count supports this clone. The rearrangement links TRBV11-2 to TRBJ1-4; possible D gene TRBD1, 6 bases. The CDR3 totals 15 residues. Germline values: CDR1 SGHAT, CDR2 FQNNGV. V lost 6 bases to trimming and J lost 7 bases, with 18 bases between them. The CDR3 protein is CASSLTQGLSEKLFF. The CDR3 nucleotides read TGTGCCAGCAGTCTAACACAGGGCCTTAGTGAAAAACTGTTTTTT.

Only a few counts were recorded for this clone. The chain employs TRBV4-3 and TRBJ2-5; D is uncertain. Trimming cost V 1 base and J 0 bases, with 6 bases left between them. The CDR3 covers 14 residues. CDR1 and CDR2 (germline): LGHNA, YSLEER. Written as DNA, the CDR3 is TGCGCCAGCAGCCAAGGTACCTACCAAGAGACCCAGTACTTC. Residues: CASSQGTYQETQYF.

This clone was picked up one time. The chain links TRBV28 to TRBJ2-2; the match to TRBD2 covers 15 bases. The V gene's germline CDR1 is MDHEN and CDR2 SYDVKM. The CDR3 has 17 amino acids. The junction had 5 bases not matched to a gene; V was cut back by 5 bases and J by 4 bases. The CDR3 DNA reads TGTGCCAGCAGTCCGGGACTAGCGGGGGGTGTCACCGGGGAGCTGTTTTTT. Encoded protein: CASSPGLAGGVTGELFF.

The CDR3 DNA reads as TGTGCCAGCAGCTCGGGACTAGGGGAAGAGACCCAGTACTTC. This translates into CASSSGLGEETQYF. The rearrangement joins TRBV5-4 to TRBJ2-5; 8 positions match TRBD2. V was clipped by 3 bases and J by 3 bases; unmatched bases: 4. This CDR3 comprises 14 residues. Germline CDR1 and CDR2: SGHNT and YYREEE (reference sequence).

This clone appeared once. The genes are TRBV29-1 and TRBJ2-5; D is uncertain. CDR1 and CDR2 from the germline V gene are SQVTM and ANQGSEA. V was clipped by 7 bases and J by 5 bases, with 17 bases between them. The CDR3 extends over 13 amino acids. In DNA, the CDR3 is TGCAGCGCGAGGATTACAGTTTGGGAGACCCAGTACTTC. Encoded protein: CSARITVWETQYF.

The J gene is TRBJ2-5, the V gene TRBV11-2; D ambiguous. The CDR3 runs to 16 residues. Trimming removed 4 bases at V and 3 bases at J, with 18 bases between. Germline assignment: CDR1 SGHAT and CDR2 FQNNGV. The chain's CDR3 is CASSSLGTPREETQYF. The CDR3 DNA sequence: TGTGCCAGCAGCTCCCTGGGCACTCCGAGAGAAGAGACCCAGTACTTC. The variable domain in full, completed from reference TRBV11-2 and TRBJ2-5, reads EAGVAQSPRYKIIEKRQSVAFWCNPISGHATLYWYQQILGQGPKLLIQFQNNGVVDDSQLPKDRFSAERLKGVDSTLKIQPAKLEDSAVYLCASSSLGTPREETQYFGPGTRLLVL.